These T cell receptor beta chains were read from a single sample in a study of cytomegalovirus exposure and HLA in healthy donors. Assay: immunoSEQ multiplex PCR; the TCRdb copy retains only in-frame clones and omits some. The sample contains more than 110,000 clones, more than 70% of which appear only once. The sequencing input was PBMCs. The receptors stem from a woman in her fifties or sixties in good health and CMV-seronegative. Both conserved end residues are part of each CDR3. The order of the fields is CDR3 protein, clone size, V gene. For some rows the clone size is stated as once, few or many, or as a class when expanded; others skip it.

cdr3_aa: CASSTPPGQNFNSPLHF
clone_size: -
v_call: TRBV7-2

cdr3_aa: CASSPGDRGSGNSPLHF
clone_size: -
v_call: TRBV19

cdr3_aa: CASSVPSTGTGELFF
clone_size: once
v_call: TRBV9

cdr3_aa: CATVDSSNQPQHF
clone_size: few
v_call: TRBV6-5

cdr3_aa: CAWTQGDYEKLFF
clone_size: -
v_call: TRBV30

cdr3_aa: CASSQHSRGESYGYTF
clone_size: -
v_call: TRBV4-1

cdr3_aa: CASSLSGEGQPQHF
clone_size: -
v_call: TRBV7-6

cdr3_aa: CASSQVRGLGEQYF
clone_size: -
v_call: TRBV4-1

cdr3_aa: CASKEGVSTDTQYF
clone_size: -
v_call: TRBV5-1

cdr3_aa: CASSLPTSGGLETQYF
clone_size: once
v_call: TRBV7-9